The clone carrying this TCR beta chain was observed a handful of times. Its antigen is not identified. The sample is drawn from a study of blood T cells in healthy people across ages. Together with a sample-barcoded 5' primer, a J-beta primer mix was included in a second PCR lasting about 7 to 11 cycles. Tags on each cDNA molecule came from a template-switch adaptor with 12 random nucleotides. TCRdb recomputed calls from the 5' RACE reads with MiXCR, one row per CDR3 protein. The sample yields about 1.8 million distinct CDR3 sequences, just under 50% seen once. The CDR3 extends over 14 amino acids. J was trimmed by 12 bases and V by 7 bases; bases with no gene match: 16. The germline CDR1 and CDR2 sequences are SQVTM and ANQGSEA. Overall study findings and caveats: Per-million-T-cell TCR beta diversity fell roughly linearly with age. Lack of knowledge of donor CMV status possibly confounded expanded clonotype changes. Researchers report that TCR beta diversity correlated strongly with naive T cell percentage.

The specimen sequenced was blood. The chain has TRBV29-1 and TRBJ2-1; TRBD2 aligns across 9 bases. The clonotype comes from a middle-aged woman in good health. The CDR3 DNA sequence: TGCAGCGCCCCAAGTCCTCGGCGGGGGGGCGGGCAGTTCTTC. It encodes CSAPSPRRGGGQFF.